This is a list of T cell receptor beta chains from one sample in a study of response to subunit inactivated influenza vaccine. One entry per CDR3 protein results from TCRdb running MiXCR on the RT-PCR reads. Found here are approximately 520,000 distinct CDR3 sequences, 16% of them singletons; the top ten hold approximately 3%. This material consisted of CD4+ T cells sorted from PBMCs, taken about 24 months after vaccination. These TCRs come from a man aged 45 to 70 who received an inactivated influenza vaccine. Both conserved end residues are part of each CDR3. A D gene is named only where the DNA matches it firmly. A row's size may be missing; if present it is once, few, many or a size class.

d_gene: .; v_gene: TRBV12-3/TRBV12-4; j_gene: TRBJ2-3; abundance: .; CDR3aa: CASSSGADAITDTQYF; CDR3nt: TGTGCCAGCAGTTCAGGAGCGGATGCCATCACAGATACGCAGTATTTT
d_gene: .; v_gene: TRBV6-1; j_gene: TRBJ2-7; abundance: few; CDR3aa: CASRTGQRSEQYF; CDR3nt: TGTGCCAGCAGAACAGGACAGAGGAGCGAGCAGTACTTC
d_gene: .; v_gene: TRBV28; j_gene: TRBJ2-5; abundance: .; CDR3aa: CASRDAFRETQYF; CDR3nt: TGTGCCAGCAGGGACGCCTTCAGAGAGACCCAGTACTTC
d_gene: TRBD1; v_gene: TRBV29-1; j_gene: TRBJ2-1; abundance: few; CDR3aa: CSVGRGLYNEQFF; CDR3nt: TGCAGCGTTGGCAGGGGGCTATACAATGAGCAGTTCTTC
d_gene: .; v_gene: TRBV20-1; j_gene: TRBJ2-1; abundance: .; CDR3aa: CSAQADPGTNEQFF; CDR3nt: TGCAGTGCCCAAGCGGACCCAGGGACGAATGAGCAGTTCTTC
d_gene: .; v_gene: TRBV28; j_gene: TRBJ2-1; abundance: many; CDR3aa: CASSRGGSRINEQFF; CDR3nt: TGTGCCAGCAGCCGAGGTGGTAGCCGCATCAATGAGCAGTTCTTC
d_gene: .; v_gene: TRBV4-2; j_gene: TRBJ1-4; abundance: .; CDR3aa: CASSQDQFTNEKLFF; CDR3nt: TGTGCCAGCAGCCAAGACCAGTTTACTAATGAAAAACTGTTTTTT
d_gene: TRBD1; v_gene: TRBV12-3/TRBV12-4; j_gene: TRBJ2-1; abundance: few; CDR3aa: CASSPPPSGGFYNEQFF; CDR3nt: TGTGCCAGCAGTCCACCGCCGTCAGGGGGCTTCTACAATGAGCAGTTCTTC
d_gene: TRBD1; v_gene: TRBV6-1; j_gene: TRBJ1-6; abundance: .; CDR3aa: CASSEYGTGPFPLHF; CDR3nt: TGTGCCAGCAGTGAATATGGGACAGGGCCCTTCCCCCTCCACTTT
d_gene: .; v_gene: TRBV5-4; j_gene: TRBJ2-3; abundance: .; CDR3aa: CASSPVGTRTDTQYF; CDR3nt: TGTGCCAGCAGCCCCGTCGGGACTCGCACAGATACGCAGTATTTT
d_gene: .; v_gene: TRBV20-1; j_gene: TRBJ2-7; abundance: few; CDR3aa: CSAPRYTSPYEQYF; CDR3nt: TGCAGTGCCCCCAGATACACGTCCCCGTACGAGCAGTACTTC
d_gene: TRBD2; v_gene: TRBV6-5; j_gene: TRBJ2-5; abundance: .; CDR3aa: CASSSASGGRVETQYF; CDR3nt: TGTGCCAGCAGTTCTGCTAGCGGGGGCCGGGTTGAGACCCAGTACTTC
d_gene: TRBD1; v_gene: TRBV7-6; j_gene: TRBJ2-5; abundance: few; CDR3aa: CASSQGQGLIETQYF; CDR3nt: TGTGCCAGCAGTCAGGGACAGGGGTTAATAGAGACCCAGTACTTC
d_gene: .; v_gene: TRBV24-1; j_gene: TRBJ2-2; abundance: .; CDR3aa: CATSDARRQVANTGELFF; CDR3nt: TGTGCCACCAGTGATGCTCGGCGACAGGTTGCGAACACCGGGGAGCTGTTTTTT
d_gene: TRBD2; v_gene: TRBV12-3/TRBV12-4; j_gene: TRBJ2-2; abundance: .; CDR3aa: CASRLAGLTGELFF; CDR3nt: TGTGCCAGCCGACTAGCGGGATTAACCGGGGAGCTGTTTTTT
d_gene: .; v_gene: TRBV4-3; j_gene: TRBJ1-4; abundance: few; CDR3aa: CASSQVKEPNEKLFF; CDR3nt: TGCGCCAGCAGCCAAGTCAAGGAGCCCAATGAAAAACTGTTTTTT